This T cell receptor beta chain comes out of a study of response to subunit inactivated influenza vaccine. TCRdb passed the RT-PCR reads through MiXCR, listing each CDR3 protein once. The sample yields roughly 550,000 distinct CDR3 sequences, approximately 24% seen once. V was trimmed by 4 bases and J by 3 bases, leaving 12 bases between them. The CDR3 contains 14 residues. The data were also submitted as part of a second study, on T cells expressing NK-cell markers. As that study records: UMIs accompanied the 5'RACE template switching by which TCR beta cDNA was made. An anti-gamma-delta TCR antibody was added in several experiments. It restricted sorting to alpha-beta TCR-expressing T cells. In four donors, these clonotypes also led the CD3+CD56-NKG2C+ fraction.

The sample was CD4+ T cells sorted from PBMCs, taken about 13 days after vaccination. This sequence was found in a man in his fifties who received an inactivated influenza vaccine. The rearrangement joins TRBV12-3 or TRBV12-4 to TRBJ2-5; D is unclear. CDR3 DNA sequence: TGTGCCAGCAGTTCCGGCTGGCGGAAAGAGACCCAGTACTTC. This codes for CASSSGWRKETQYF.